Listed below are T cell receptor beta chains from one sample, sequenced in a study of blood T cells in healthy people across ages. TCRdb passed the 5' RACE reads through MiXCR, listing each CDR3 protein once. The sample holds about 620,000 distinct CDR3 sequences, over 40% seen once. Source material: blood. All receptors derive from a woman of 80 years or more in good health. CDR3s include the opening cysteine and the closing phenylalanine or tryptophan. A D gene is named only where the DNA matches it firmly. Clone size appears in some rows only: once, few, many, or a class for an expanded clone.

clone_size,j_call,d_call,v_call,cdr3_aa,cdr3_nt
many,TRBJ2-1,TRBD2,TRBV14,CASSRYSGSFPTSYNEQFF,TGTGCCAGCAGCCGATATAGCGGGAGTTTCCCAACCTCCTACAATGAGCAGTTCTTC
many,TRBJ2-3,NA,TRBV9,CASSGWYSTDTQYF,TGTGCCAGCAGCGGTTGGTATAGCACAGATACGCAGTATTTT
NA,TRBJ1-2,NA,TRBV3-1,CASSHLGTSNYGYTF,TGTGCCAGCAGCCATCTAGGGACGTCTAACTATGGCTACACCTTC
NA,TRBJ2-7,NA,TRBV5-6,CASGPGASYYEQYF,TGTGCCAGCGGCCCCGGGGCCTCCTATTACGAGCAGTACTTC
many,TRBJ2-3,NA,TRBV5-1,CASSLTGSPTDTQYF,TGCGCCAGCAGCTTAACGGGGTCCCCCACAGATACGCAGTATTTT
NA,TRBJ2-2,NA,TRBV9,CASTPRAGPNTGELFF,TGTGCCAGCACCCCGAGGGCTGGGCCAAACACCGGGGAGCTGTTTTTT
many,TRBJ1-2,TRBD1,TRBV29-1,CSAPDRSFRYGYTF,TGCAGCGCTCCGGACAGGTCCTTTCGATATGGCTACACCTTC
many,TRBJ2-1,TRBD1,TRBV12-5,CASGQRRDRGRSEQFF,TGTGCTAGTGGTCAGAGGCGGGACAGGGGGCGGAGTGAGCAGTTCTTC
NA,TRBJ2-1,NA,TRBV29-1,CSVEDSGVGARNEQFF,TGCAGCGTTGAAGATAGCGGCGTGGGAGCCAGGAATGAGCAGTTCTTC
NA,TRBJ2-1,NA,TRBV11-2,CASSRDPRGEQFF,TGTGCCAGCAGCCGGGACCCCCGGGGTGAGCAGTTCTTC
NA,TRBJ2-7,NA,TRBV28,CASSPYLDSSYEQYF,TGTGCCAGCAGTCCTTATCTGGACAGCTCCTACGAGCAGTACTTC
NA,TRBJ2-7,TRBD2,TRBV4-3,CASSQLAGDSYEQYF,TGCGCCAGCAGCCAACTGGCGGGAGATTCCTACGAGCAGTACTTC
NA,TRBJ2-7,TRBD1,TRBV28,CASGRTGGDYEQYF,TGTGCCAGCGGTAGGACAGGGGGAGACTACGAGCAGTACTTC
many,TRBJ2-5,NA,TRBV7-9,CASSLSRLVGETQYF,TGTGCCAGCAGCTTGTCGAGACTAGTGGGGGAGACCCAGTACTTC
few,TRBJ2-2,TRBD2,TRBV3-1,CASSQTSGRAGELFF,TGTGCCAGCAGCCAGACTAGCGGGAGGGCCGGGGAGCTGTTTTTT
many,TRBJ2-7,TRBD1,TRBV29-1,CSVGGQHSYEQYF,TGCAGCGTTGGGGGACAGCACTCCTACGAGCAGTACTTC
NA,TRBJ2-1,NA,TRBV18,CASSPRQLDSQQFF,TGTGCCAGCTCACCAAGACAGCTAGATAGCCAGCAGTTCTTC
many,TRBJ2-1,TRBD2,TRBV6-5,CASSYGLAGVNEQFF,TGTGCCAGCAGTTATGGCCTAGCGGGGGTCAATGAGCAGTTCTTC
many,TRBJ2-3,NA,TRBV6-5,CASSQGFTDTQYF,TGTGCCAGCAGCCAGGGATTCACAGATACGCAGTATTTT
NA,TRBJ2-7,NA,TRBV21-1,CTSSKEKKGTTSGEQYF,TGTACCAGCAGCAAAGAAAAAAAGGGGACCACTTCTGGCGAGCAGTACTTC
few,TRBJ1-5,NA,TRBV7-3,CASSRDNNQPQHF,TGTGCCAGCAGCCGGGACAACAATCAGCCCCAGCATTTT
few,TRBJ2-3,NA,TRBV30,CAWSLWADTQYF,TGTGCCTGGAGTCTATGGGCAGATACGCAGTATTTT
NA,TRBJ2-7,TRBD2,TRBV6-1,CASSEGTRAYEQYF,TGTGCCAGCAGTGAGGGGACTAGAGCCTACGAGCAGTACTTC
NA,TRBJ1-2,NA,TRBV28,CASSLYAWGDNYGYTF,TGTGCCAGCAGTTTATACGCTTGGGGAGATAACTATGGCTACACCTTC
many,TRBJ2-1,TRBD1,TRBV3-1,CASSQSTGAYNEQFF,TGTGCCAGCAGCCAGTCCACAGGGGCCTACAATGAGCAGTTCTTC
NA,TRBJ1-1,NA,TRBV20-1,CSARPAQGNTEAFF,TGCAGTGCTAGACCCGCGCAGGGCAACACTGAAGCTTTCTTT
NA,TRBJ2-7,NA,TRBV15,CATSVGNEQYF,TGTGCCACCAGCGTAGGGAACGAGCAGTACTTC
few,TRBJ1-1,NA,TRBV9,CASSVGGRNTEAFF,TGTGCCAGCAGCGTAGGAGGTAGGAACACTGAAGCTTTCTTT
NA,TRBJ2-5,TRBD2,TRBV6-2/TRBV6-3,CASRRRTSGRTTQETQYF,TGTGCCAGCAGACGCCGGACTAGCGGGCGCACTACGCAAGAGACCCAGTACTTC
few,TRBJ2-3,TRBD2,TRBV3-1,CASSHLGLASTDTQYF,TGTGCCAGCAGCCACCTAGGACTAGCTAGCACAGATACGCAGTATTTT
many,TRBJ2-1,TRBD1,TRBV20-1,CSARQGAGEQFF,TGCAGTGCAAGACAGGGGGCGGGTGAGCAGTTCTTC
few,TRBJ2-1,NA,TRBV9,CASSVATNSYNEQFF,TGTGCCAGCAGCGTAGCTACTAACTCCTACAATGAGCAGTTCTTC
NA,TRBJ2-3,NA,TRBV9,CASSVTFTDTQYF,TGTGCCAGCAGCGTGACCTTCACAGATACGCAGTATTTT
NA,TRBJ1-1,NA,TRBV12-3/TRBV12-4,CANHQPSGVNTEAFF,TGTGCCAACCATCAACCGTCAGGGGTGAACACTGAAGCTTTCTTT
few,TRBJ2-1,NA,TRBV5-1,CASSIDHNEQFF,TGCGCCAGCAGCATCGATCACAATGAGCAGTTCTTC
NA,TRBJ2-3,NA,TRBV15,CATSRDRASTDTQYF,TGTGCCACCAGCAGAGACAGGGCCAGCACAGATACGCAGTATTTT
many,TRBJ2-1,TRBD1,TRBV5-1,CASSSPGQENNEQFF,TGCGCCAGCAGCTCCCCGGGACAGGAGAACAATGAGCAGTTCTTC
many,TRBJ2-7,TRBD2,TRBV4-1,CASSPGTSGSIYEQYF,TGCGCCAGCAGCCCCGGGACTAGCGGGAGTATTTACGAGCAGTACTTC
many,TRBJ1-5,NA,TRBV7-9,CASSPSSVAQPQHF,TGTGCCAGCAGCCCCTCCTCCGTGGCTCAGCCCCAGCATTTT
few,TRBJ1-5,NA,TRBV6-5,CASKTSNQPQHF,TGTGCCAGCAAGACTAGCAATCAGCCCCAGCATTTT
few,TRBJ1-3,TRBD1,TRBV6-6,CASSTRDRVLSGNTIYF,TGTGCCAGCAGTACTCGGGACAGGGTACTCTCTGGAAACACCATATATTTT
NA,TRBJ2-2,NA,TRBV29-1,CSVRGSTNTGGLFF,TGCAGTGTCCGTGGTAGTACGAACACCGGGGGGCTGTTTTTT
many,TRBJ1-5,NA,TRBV7-2,CASSLRGGLEPQHF,TGTGCCAGCAGCTTAAGAGGGGGGTTAGAGCCCCAGCATTTT
NA,TRBJ2-1,TRBD1,TRBV15,CATSTDREVYNEQFF,TGTGCCACCAGCACGGACAGGGAGGTCTACAATGAGCAGTTCTTC
NA,TRBJ2-1,TRBD2,TRBV29-1,CSVEAGVDNEQFF,TGCAGCGTTGAGGCGGGAGTCGACAATGAGCAGTTCTTC
once,TRBJ1-5,NA,TRBV5-1,CASSRSSGEPQHF,TGCGCCAGCAGCCGATCAAGTGGGGAGCCCCAGCATTTT
NA,TRBJ1-2,TRBD1,TRBV20-1,CSARDRTGVNYGYTF,TGCAGTGCTCGAGATAGAACAGGGGTTAACTATGGCTACACCTTC
many,TRBJ2-3,NA,TRBV2,CASSSGPSTDTQYF,TGTGCCAGCTCCAGCGGCCCTAGCACAGATACGCAGTATTTT
NA,TRBJ1-4,NA,TRBV6-6,CASSYPRDNDFLFF,TGTGCCAGCAGTTACCCCCGGGACAACGACTTTCTGTTTTTT
NA,TRBJ1-4,NA,TRBV28,CATMSRSRATNEKLFF,TGTGCCACCATGAGTAGGAGCCGAGCAACTAATGAAAAACTGTTTTTT
NA,TRBJ2-6,TRBD2,TRBV12-3/TRBV12-4,CASSPLAGLLSGANVLTF,TGTGCCAGCAGTCCTCTAGCGGGCCTTCTCTCTGGGGCCAACGTCCTGACTTTC
NA,TRBJ2-3,NA,TRBV3-1,CASSQARHGEDTQYF,TGTGCCAGCAGCCAAGCACGACATGGGGAGGACACGCAGTATTTT
many,TRBJ2-7,NA,TRBV20-1,CSATHPFHGEQYF,TGCAGTGCTACACATCCTTTTCACGGCGAGCAGTACTTC
NA,TRBJ2-5,NA,TRBV29-1,CSVPLGGETQYF,TGCAGCGTTCCTCTCGGAGGAGAGACCCAGTACTTC
NA,TRBJ2-4,NA,TRBV6-1,CASSEVGRGGNIQYF,TGTGCCAGCAGTGAAGTGGGTCGAGGAGGAAACATTCAGTACTTC